This TCR beta chain was obtained from a study of T cells in Graves' hyperthyroidism and ophthalmopathy. The CDR3 regions of TCR beta were amplified from RNA transcripts. The primer set for the first-round RT-PCR of the TCR CDR3 was HTBI. MiXCR was run by TCRdb on the multiplex PCR reads, yielding one entry per CDR3 protein. The data hold around 800,000 distinct CDR3 sequences, with roughly 40% observed a single time. Trimming removed 5 bases at V and 2 bases at J, with 16 bases between. This CDR3 is built from 15 residues. Looked up from germline, CDR1 is SEHNR and CDR2 is FQNEAQ (reference sequence). A few counts support this clonotype. Cells are PBMCs isolated from 10 ml of fresh blood.

This chain uses TRBV7-9 with TRBJ2-7; D uncertain. This clonotype originated in a man younger than 35 with Graves' hyperthyroidism. The specimen was blood. The CDR3 DNA is TGTGCCAGCAGCCAACCCGTTACGGGTCCCTACGAGCAGTACTTC. Its protein is CASSQPVTGPYEQYF.